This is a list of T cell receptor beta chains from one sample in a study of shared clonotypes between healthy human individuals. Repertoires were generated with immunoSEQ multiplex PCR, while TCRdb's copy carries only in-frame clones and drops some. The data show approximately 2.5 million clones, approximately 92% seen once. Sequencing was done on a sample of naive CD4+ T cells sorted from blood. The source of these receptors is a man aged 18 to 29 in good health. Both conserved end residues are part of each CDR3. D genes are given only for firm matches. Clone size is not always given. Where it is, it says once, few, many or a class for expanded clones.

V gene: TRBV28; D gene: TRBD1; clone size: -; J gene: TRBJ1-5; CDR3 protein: CASRPRDRGYRGNQPQHF; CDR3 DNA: TGTGCCAGCAGACCCCGGGACAGGGGTTATAGGGGCAATCAGCCCCAGCATTTT
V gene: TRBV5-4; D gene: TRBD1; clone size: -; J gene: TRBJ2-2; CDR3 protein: CASSSDRGAGELFF; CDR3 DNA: TGTGCCAGCAGCTCGGACAGGGGGGCCGGGGAGCTGTTTTTT
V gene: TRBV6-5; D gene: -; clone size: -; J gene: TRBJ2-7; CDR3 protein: CASSYRSSGPYEQYF; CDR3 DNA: TGTGCCAGCAGTTACAGGTCGAGCGGGCCCTACGAGCAGTACTTC
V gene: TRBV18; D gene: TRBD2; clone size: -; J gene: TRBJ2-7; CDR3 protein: CASSPGLASEQYF; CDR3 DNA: TGTGCCAGCTCACCGGGACTAGCATCCGAGCAGTACTTC
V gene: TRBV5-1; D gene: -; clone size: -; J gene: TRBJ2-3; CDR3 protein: CASSGTSLEADTQYF; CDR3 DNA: TGCGCCAGCAGCGGAACATCATTGGAGGCAGATACGCAGTATTTT
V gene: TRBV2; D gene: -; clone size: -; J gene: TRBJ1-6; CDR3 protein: CASSEVGADSPLHF; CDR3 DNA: TGTGCCAGCAGTGAGGTAGGGGCGGATTCACCCCTCCACTTT
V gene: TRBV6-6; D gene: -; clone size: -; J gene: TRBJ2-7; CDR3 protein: CASSRTTRGSEQYF; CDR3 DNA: TGTGCCAGCAGTCGCACGACTAGAGGGTCCGAGCAGTACTTC
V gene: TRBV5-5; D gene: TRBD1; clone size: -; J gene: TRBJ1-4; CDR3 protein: CASSFSGTANEKLFF; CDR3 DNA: TGTGCCAGCAGCTTTTCCGGGACAGCTAATGAAAAACTGTTTTTT
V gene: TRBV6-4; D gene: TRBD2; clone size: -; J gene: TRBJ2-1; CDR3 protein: CASSGLAGDEQFF; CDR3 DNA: TGTGCCAGCAGTGGTCTAGCGGGAGATGAGCAGTTCTTC
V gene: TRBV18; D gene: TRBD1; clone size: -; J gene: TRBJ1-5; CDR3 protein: CASSPPGQGGNQPQHF; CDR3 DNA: TGTGCCAGCTCACCCCCCGGACAGGGGGGCAATCAGCCCCAGCATTTT
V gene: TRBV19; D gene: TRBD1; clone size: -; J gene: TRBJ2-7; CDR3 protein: CASSRTGTGQYF; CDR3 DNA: TGTGCCAGTTCTAGGACAGGGACAGGGCAGTACTTC
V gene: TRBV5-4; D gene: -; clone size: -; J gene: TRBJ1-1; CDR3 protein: CASSLGADAFF; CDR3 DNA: TGTGCCAGCAGCTTGGGGGCTGATGCTTTCTTT
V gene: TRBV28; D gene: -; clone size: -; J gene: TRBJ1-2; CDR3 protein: CASSSGIYGYTF; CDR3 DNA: TGTGCCAGCAGTTCGGGGATTTATGGCTACACCTTC
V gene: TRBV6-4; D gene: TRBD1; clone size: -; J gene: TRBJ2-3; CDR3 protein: CASSIGTGGWGTDTQYF; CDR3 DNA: TGTGCCAGCAGTATCGGGACAGGGGGATGGGGCACAGATACGCAGTATTTT
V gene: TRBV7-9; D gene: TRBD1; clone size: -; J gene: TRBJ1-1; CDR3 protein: CASSLTGGLTEAFF; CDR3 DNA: TGTGCCAGCAGCTTAACAGGGGGCTTGACTGAAGCTTTCTTT
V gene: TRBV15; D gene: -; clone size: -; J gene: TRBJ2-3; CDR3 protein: CATSRATTGSTQYF; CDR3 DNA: TGTGCCACCAGCAGAGCTACGACAGGTAGTACGCAGTATTTT
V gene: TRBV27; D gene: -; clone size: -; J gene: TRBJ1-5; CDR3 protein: CASSLSQGRKPQHF; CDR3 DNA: TGTGCCAGCAGTTTAAGTCAGGGGCGGAAGCCCCAGCATTTT
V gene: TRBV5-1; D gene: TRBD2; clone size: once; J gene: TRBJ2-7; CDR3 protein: CASSLEASGSFRYF; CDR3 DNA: TGCGCCAGCAGCTTGGAGGCTAGCGGGAGTTTTCGGTACTTC
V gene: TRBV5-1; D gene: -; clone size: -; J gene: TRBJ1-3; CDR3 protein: CASRELGSSGNTIYF; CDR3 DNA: TGCGCCAGCAGAGAATTAGGTAGCTCTGGAAACACCATATATTTT
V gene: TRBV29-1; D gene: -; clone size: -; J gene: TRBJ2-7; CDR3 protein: CSPGPGNPYEQYF; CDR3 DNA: TGCAGCCCCGGGCCTGGGAACCCCTACGAGCAGTACTTC
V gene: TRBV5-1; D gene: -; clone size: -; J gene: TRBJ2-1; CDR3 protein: CASSWGGQGSYNEQFF; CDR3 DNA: TGCGCCAGCAGCTGGGGGGGCCAAGGCTCCTACAATGAGCAGTTCTTC
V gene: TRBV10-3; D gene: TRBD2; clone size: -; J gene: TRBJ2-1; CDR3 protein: CAIRRSSGSSYNEQFF; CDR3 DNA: TGTGCCATCAGGAGATCTAGCGGGTCGTCCTACAATGAGCAGTTCTTC
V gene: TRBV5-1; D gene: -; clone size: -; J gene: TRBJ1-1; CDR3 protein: CASSLVAGSRTEAFF; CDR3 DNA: TGCGCCAGCAGCTTGGTGGCAGGGAGCCGTACTGAAGCTTTCTTT
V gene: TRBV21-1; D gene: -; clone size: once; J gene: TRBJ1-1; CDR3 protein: CASIRHPKNTEAFF; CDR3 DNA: TGTGCCAGCATCCGACACCCGAAGAACACTGAAGCTTTCTTT
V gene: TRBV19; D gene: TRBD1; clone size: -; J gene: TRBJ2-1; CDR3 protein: CASSPQGALTYNEQFF; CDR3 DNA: TGTGCCAGTAGTCCCCAGGGGGCACTGACCTACAATGAGCAGTTCTTC
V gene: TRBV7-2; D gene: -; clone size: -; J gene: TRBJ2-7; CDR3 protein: CASSLARDWQYF; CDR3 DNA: TGTGCCAGCAGCTTAGCCCGGGATTGGCAGTACTTC
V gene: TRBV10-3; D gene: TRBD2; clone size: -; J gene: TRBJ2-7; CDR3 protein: CAISGTSGGAVYEQYF; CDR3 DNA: TGTGCCATCAGCGGGACTAGCGGGGGGGCCGTGTACGAGCAGTACTTC
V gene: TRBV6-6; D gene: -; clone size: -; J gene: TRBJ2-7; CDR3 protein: CASSYSMSREVQYF; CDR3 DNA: TGTGCCAGCAGTTACTCGATGTCCAGGGAGGTGCAGTACTTC
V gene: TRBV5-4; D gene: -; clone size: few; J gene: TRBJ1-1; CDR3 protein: CATLQGTEAFF; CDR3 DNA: TGTGCCACCCTACAGGGCACTGAAGCTTTCTTT
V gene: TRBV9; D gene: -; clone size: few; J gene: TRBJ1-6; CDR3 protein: CASSPGTENSPLHF; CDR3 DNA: TGTGCCAGCAGCCCAGGGACGGAAAATTCACCCCTCCACTTT
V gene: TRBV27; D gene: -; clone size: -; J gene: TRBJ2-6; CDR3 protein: CASSFWGSGANVLTF; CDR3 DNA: TGTGCCAGCTCGTTCTGGGGCTCTGGGGCCAACGTCCTGACTTTC
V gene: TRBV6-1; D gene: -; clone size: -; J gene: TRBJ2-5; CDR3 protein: CASSPRGAETQYF; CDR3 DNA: TGTGCCAGCAGTCCCAGGGGGGCAGAGACCCAGTACTTC
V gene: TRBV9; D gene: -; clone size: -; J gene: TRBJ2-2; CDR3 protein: CASSVGAGESGELFF; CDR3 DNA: TGTGCCAGCAGCGTAGGGGCAGGGGAGTCCGGGGAGCTGTTTTTT
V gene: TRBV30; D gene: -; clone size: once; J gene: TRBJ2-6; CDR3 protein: CAWSVRNSRANVLTF; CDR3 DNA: TGTGCCTGGAGTGTACGAAACTCCCGGGCCAACGTCCTGACTTTC
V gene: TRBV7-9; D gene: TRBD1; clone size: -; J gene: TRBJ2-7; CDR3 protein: CASSLAGGAYEQYF; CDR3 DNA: TGTGCCAGCAGCTTGGCAGGGGGCGCCTACGAGCAGTACTTC
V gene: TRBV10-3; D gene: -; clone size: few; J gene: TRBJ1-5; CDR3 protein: CAISEGDSRNQHF; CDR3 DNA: TGTGCCATCAGTGAAGGTGACAGCCGAAACCAGCATTTT